This TCR beta chain was sequenced in a study of technical replicates of blood from a handful of donors. Using immunoSEQ multiplex PCR, the repertoire was profiled, and TCRdb retains in-frame clones only, with some absent. Of about 56,000 clones in the sample, 90% to 95% were seen once. CDR1 is SGHDT, CDR2 YYEEEE, per germline. Trimming shortened V by 0 bases and J by 0 bases, and 13 bases separated the two germline ends. This CDR3 region has 16 residues. The source of this sequence is a human donor in good health. Some clones in this sample may be carry-over from other donors' samples. The rearrangement links TRBV5-6 to TRBJ2-7; the D is unclear. Sample: PBMCs. CDR3 sequence (DNA): TGTGCCAGCAGCTTGGGACCGGCGGAGAGCTCCTACGAGCAGTACTTC. Translating gives CASSLGPAESSYEQYF.